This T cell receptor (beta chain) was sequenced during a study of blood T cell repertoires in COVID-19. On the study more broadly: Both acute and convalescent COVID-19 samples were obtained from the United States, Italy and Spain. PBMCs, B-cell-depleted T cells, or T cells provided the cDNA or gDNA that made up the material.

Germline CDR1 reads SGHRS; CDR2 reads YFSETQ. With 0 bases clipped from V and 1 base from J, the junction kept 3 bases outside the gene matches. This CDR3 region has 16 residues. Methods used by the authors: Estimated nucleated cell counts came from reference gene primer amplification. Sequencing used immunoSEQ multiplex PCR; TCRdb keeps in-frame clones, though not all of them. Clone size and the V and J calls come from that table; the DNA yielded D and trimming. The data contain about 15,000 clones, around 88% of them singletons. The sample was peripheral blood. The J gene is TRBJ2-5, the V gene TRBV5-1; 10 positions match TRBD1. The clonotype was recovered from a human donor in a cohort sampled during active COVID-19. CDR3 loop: CASSLGTGGIQETQYF. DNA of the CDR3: TGCGCCAGCAGCTTGGGGACAGGGGGGATCCAAGAGACCCAGTACTTC.